The 26 T cell receptor beta chains given below trace back to one sample, sequenced in a study of blood T cell repertoires in COVID-19. Sequenced by immunoSEQ multiplex PCR; TCRdb stores in-frame clones only, minus some. The top ten hold roughly 2.8% of the sample, which has about 26,000 clones, roughly 90% seen once. The sample was peripheral blood. The receptors were sampled from a human donor in a cohort sampled during active COVID-19.

The chain joins TRBV19 to TRBJ1-2; 9 nucleotides line up with TRBD1. Germline values: CDR1 LNHDA, CDR2 SQIVND (reference sequence). Trimming removed 6 bases from V and 2 bases from J; junction bases left unmatched: 10. This CDR3 comprises 16 residues. The CDR3 DNA follows: TGTGCCAGTAGGATGGACAGGGGAACGAAAAACTATGGCTACACCTTC. This translates into CASRMDRGTKNYGYTF. Full variable domain (missing parts from reference TRBV19 and TRBJ1-2): DGGITQSPKYLFRKEGQNVTLSCEQNLNHDAMYWYRQDPGQGLRLIYYSQIVNDFQKGDIAEGYSVSREKKESFPLTVTSAQKNPTAFYLCASRMDRGTKNYGYTFGSGTRLTVV.

This rearrangement joins TRBV6-1 to TRBJ1-4; D not resolved. The ends were cut back, 4 bases at V and 4 bases at J, with 22 bases in the middle. Germline V gene lookup returns CDR1 MNHNS and CDR2 SASEGT. This CDR3 spans 18 amino acids. For the CDR3, the DNA is TGTGCCAGCAGTGCGCCCGCCTCAGGCATACCCATTAATGAAAAACTGTTTTTT. Translated: CASSAPASGIPINEKLFF.

This rearrangement joins TRBV12-3 or TRBV12-4 to TRBJ1-1; D uncertain. The CDR3 sequence is 11 residues long. V dropped 5 bases and J dropped 6 bases, with 7 bases sitting between them. Written as DNA, the CDR3 is TGTGCCAGCAGTCGCCAGGCTGAAGCTTTCTTT. Encoded protein: CASSRQAEAFF.

This sequence joins TRBV19 and TRBJ1-4; 8 positions match TRBD1. The CDR3 extends over 11 amino acids. V shed 3 bases and J 15 bases; nucleotides not matched to a gene: 3. The germline gives CDR1 LNHDA, CDR2 SQIVND (reference sequence). In nucleotides, the CDR3 is TGTGCCAGTAGTATTGGACAGGGAGTGTTTTTT. Its translation: CASSIGQGVFF.

The chain couples TRBV5-1 to TRBJ2-5; weak D call: TRBD1 (5 bases). The CDR3 runs to 15 residues. V lost 4 bases, J lost 2 bases, and 15 bases lay in between. CDR1 is SGHRS and CDR2 is YFSETQ in the germline V gene. This CDR3 is CASSLRVKDQETQYF. The CDR3 nucleotides are TGCGCCAGCAGCCTCAGGGTTAAGGATCAAGAGACCCAGTACTTC.

The rearrangement joins TRBV5-4 to TRBJ2-7; 7 bases agree with TRBD2. Looked up from germline, CDR1 is SGHNT and CDR2 is YYREEE (reference sequence). This CDR3 region has 15 residues. Trimming removed 4 bases from V and 0 bases from J; junction bases left unmatched: 7. The CDR3 DNA reads TGTGCCAGCAGCCATGGGGGGGGGAGCTCCTACGAGCAGTACGTC. This gives the protein CASSHGGGSSYEQYV.

This clone came up once. This chain links TRBV19 with TRBJ2-5; 7 bases match TRBD1. The CDR3 spans 14 residues. The V gene's germline CDR1 is LNHDA and CDR2 SQIVND (reference sequence). V shed 3 bases, J shed 5 bases, and the junction held 6 bases outside the gene matches. In DNA form, the CDR3 reads TGTGCCAGTAGTATCCTTGACAGGGATGAGACCCAGTACTTC. As protein: CASSILDRDETQYF. Complete variable domain (other parts from reference TRBV19 and TRBJ2-5): DGGITQSPKYLFRKEGQNVTLSCEQNLNHDAMYWYRQDPGQGLRLIYYSQIVNDFQKGDIAEGYSVSREKKESFPLTVTSAQKNPTAFYLCASSILDRDETQYFGPGTRLLVL.

The genes are TRBV10-1 and TRBJ2-3; unclear D gene. V was cut by 6 bases and J by 1 base, with 8 bases left in between. Germline CDR1 reads WNHNN; CDR2 reads SYGVQD (reference sequence). This CDR3 region has 13 residues. In DNA form, the CDR3 reads TGCGCCAGCAGGCCCCGAGGCACAGATACGCAGTATTTT. Its translation is CASRPRGTDTQYF.

This rearrangement joins TRBV21-1 to TRBJ2-7; the DNA was not compared with TRBD1, the D call given in the table. TRBV21-1 is annotated as a pseudogene. CDR3 length: 15 amino acids. CDR3 DNA: TGTGCCGCTAAAGGGTGGCAGGGCCGTTCCTACGAGCAGTACGTC. Translation: CAAKGWQGRSYEQYV.

The count of this clone is one. This CDR3 is CASSPLTGTDTQYF. As DNA, the CDR3 is TGTGCCAGCTCACCGTTGACGGGGACAGATACGCAGTATTTT. The chain combines TRBV18 with TRBJ2-3, with D tentatively TRBD2 (5 bases). The CDR3 loop spans 14 amino acids. Trimming pared 3 bases from V and 3 bases from J, leaving 10 bases between. In germline, CDR1 is KGHSH, CDR2 LQKENI.

The chain carries TRBV6-5 and TRBJ2-1, with 7 bases that match TRBD1. V shed 5 bases and J 9 bases; nucleotides not matched to a gene: 13. The CDR3 extends over 15 amino acids. The germline V gene encodes CDR1 MNHEY and CDR2 SVGAGI. CDR3 sequence (DNA): TGTGCCAGCAGTACTGACAGGGTGCGGGCCATTGAGCAGTTCTTC. Translated: CASSTDRVRAIEQFF.

The chain joins TRBV5-1 to TRBJ1-3, with 7 bases lining up with TRBD1. This CDR3 comprises 14 residues. Looked up from germline, CDR1 is SGHRS and CDR2 is YFSETQ. V shed 1 base and J 4 bases; nucleotides not matched to a gene: 2. The CDR3 sequence: CASSLTGEGNTIYF. Here the CDR3 DNA reads TGCGCCAGCAGCTTGACAGGGGAGGGAAACACCATATATTTT.

V usage is TRBV7-6 and J usage is TRBJ2-7, with D possibly being TRBD1 (5 bases). Per the germline V gene, CDR1 is SGHVS and CDR2 is FNYEAQ. CDR3 size: 15 residues. V dropped 5 bases and J dropped 0 bases, with 14 bases sitting between them. CDR3 DNA sequence: TGTGCCAGCAGCCCGGTGGGGCAGGGCTCCTACGAGCAGTACTTC. Amino acids: CASSPVGQGSYEQYF.

This chain uses TRBV6-6 with TRBJ1-1; 9 nucleotides line up with TRBD1. This CDR3 has 13 amino acids. Germline V lookup: CDR1 MNHNY, CDR2 SVGAGI (reference sequence). Trimming took 5 bases from V and 3 from J; bases not matched to a gene: 1. CDR3 bases: TGTGCCAGCAGTAGACAGGGGGACACTGAAGCTTTCTTT. It translates to CASSRQGDTEAFF.

The CDR3 DNA follows: TGTGCCAGCAGTGAATCCCGCTGGGGGGAACCCGAGCAGTACTTC. This translates into CASSESRWGEPEQYF. This chain joins TRBV2 and TRBJ2-7, with a tentative D call TRBD2 (6 bases). Trimming removed 2 bases at V and 6 bases at J, with 17 bases between. The CDR3 spans 15 residues. In germline, CDR1 is SNHLY, CDR2 FYNNEI.

This chain uses TRBV6-5 with TRBJ1-6, with 8 bases matching TRBD1. This CDR3 region has 14 residues. CDR1 MNHEY and CDR2 SVGAGI come from the germline V gene. The ends lost 6 bases at V and 7 bases at J; junction bases unmatched: 5. The CDR3 sequence is CASSDDRGNSPLHF. In DNA, the CDR3 is TGTGCCAGCAGCGATGACAGGGGAAATTCACCCCTCCACTTT.

The chain couples TRBV27 to TRBJ1-5; D remains ambiguous. Germline CDR1 and CDR2: MNHEY and SMNVEV (reference sequence). V was clipped by 4 bases and J by 6 bases, with 13 bases between them. This CDR3 has 14 amino acids. The CDR3 bases are TGTGCCAGCAGTTCATCATTGTTGGCTCAGCCCCAGCATTTT. This sequence encodes CASSSSLLAQPQHF.

This sequence joins TRBV3-1 (or the pseudogene TRBV3-2) and TRBJ2-1; 8 nucleotides match TRBD2. Germline CDR1 and CDR2: LGHDT and YNNKEL (reference sequence). The CDR3 sequence is 17 residues long. Trimming cost V 2 bases and J 8 bases; bases outside gene matches: 14. CDR3 protein: CASSQLTRRGGPDEQFF. The CDR3 DNA is TGTGCCAGCAGCCAATTGACGCGACGGGGGGGCCCGGATGAGCAGTTCTTC.

V gene TRBV19 combines with J gene TRBJ1-2, with 10 bases fitting TRBD1. This CDR3 has 15 residues. Germline V gene lookup returns CDR1 LNHDA and CDR2 SQIVND (reference sequence). The V gene end was trimmed by 1 base and the J gene end by 4 bases; junction bases not matched to a gene: 3. CDR3 residues: CASSIGDRGIYGYTF. CDR3 in DNA: TGTGCCAGTAGTATAGGGGACAGGGGAATCTATGGCTACACCTTC. Complete variable domain (other parts from reference TRBV19 and TRBJ1-2): DGGITQSPKYLFRKEGQNVTLSCEQNLNHDAMYWYRQDPGQGLRLIYYSQIVNDFQKGDIAEGYSVSREKKESFPLTVTSAQKNPTAFYLCASSIGDRGIYGYTFGSGTRLTVV.

This chain joins TRBV7-9 and TRBJ2-5; D is unresolved. The CDR3 loop spans 10 amino acids. Germline assignment: CDR1 SEHNR and CDR2 FQNEAQ (reference sequence). Trimming removed 4 bases at V and 9 bases at J, with 6 bases between. The CDR3 DNA reads TGTGCCAGCAGCTCCGAGGCCCAGTACTTC. Translated: CASSSEAQYF.

This chain links TRBV21-1 with TRBJ2-4; the table's D call TRBD2 went unverified against the DNA. TRBV21-1 is assigned pseudogene status. The CDR3 covers 11 residues. CDR3 in amino acids: CRGLAKNIQYF. The CDR3 DNA follows: TGTAGAGGGTTAGCCAAAAACATTCAGTACTTC.

V gene TRBV10-1 combines with J gene TRBJ1-6; 7 bases map to TRBD1. CDR1 is WNHNN and CDR2 is SYGVQD in the germline V gene (reference sequence). Trimming removed 4 bases from V and 8 bases from J; junction bases left unmatched: 14. The CDR3 contains 17 residues. CDR3 sequence: CASSADRVKVGDSPLHF. The CDR3 DNA is TGCGCCAGCAGTGCCGACAGGGTGAAAGTGGGAGATTCACCCCTCCACTTT.

This clone was picked up one time. V and J are TRBV5-4 and TRBJ2-3; TRBD2 is a possible D gene (6 bases). V lost 0 bases, J lost 4 bases, and 12 bases lay in between. The CDR3 spans 15 residues. CDR1 and CDR2 from the germline V gene are SGHNT and YYREEE (reference sequence). The CDR3 region is CASSLGALASDTQYF. The CDR3 nucleotides read TGTGCCAGCAGCTTGGGGGCGCTAGCGTCAGATACGCAGTATTTT.

The chain couples TRBV15 to TRBJ1-5; D uncertain. The CDR3 has 18 amino acids. Trimming removed 0 bases from V and 0 bases from J, with 15 bases in between. Germline V gene sequence: CDR1 LNHNV, CDR2 YYDKDF (reference sequence). The chain's CDR3 is CATSRDKNQSRSNQPQHF. The CDR3 coding sequence is TGTGCCACCAGCAGAGATAAAAACCAGTCCCGTAGCAATCAGCCCCAGCATTTT.

The rearrangement joins TRBV29-1 to TRBJ2-1; 8 nucleotides align to TRBD2. There are 16 residues in the CDR3. The V and J ends lost 6 bases and 1 base, in that order; junction bases with no gene match: 11. Germline CDR1 is SQVTM and CDR2 is ANQGSEA. In nucleotides, the CDR3 is TGCAGCGTAGACCTCACTAGCGGTCTATCCTACAATGAGCAGTTCTTC. It is translated as CSVDLTSGLSYNEQFF.

V gene TRBV29-1 combines with J gene TRBJ1-1, with 7 positions matching TRBD1. The V and J ends lost 7 bases and 4 bases, in that order; junction bases with no gene match: 6. The CDR3 is 12 residues long. Germline assignment: CDR1 SQVTM and CDR2 ANQGSEA. CDR3 region: CSGTRQGTEAFF. The CDR3 nucleotides read TGCAGCGGAACCCGACAGGGCACTGAAGCTTTCTTT. Full variable domain (missing parts from reference TRBV29-1 and TRBJ1-1): SAVISQKPSRDICQRGTSLTIQCQVDSQVTMMFWYRQQPGQSLTLIATANQGSEATYESGFVIDKFPISRPNLTFSTLTVSNMSPEDSSIYLCSGTRQGTEAFFGQGTRLTVV.